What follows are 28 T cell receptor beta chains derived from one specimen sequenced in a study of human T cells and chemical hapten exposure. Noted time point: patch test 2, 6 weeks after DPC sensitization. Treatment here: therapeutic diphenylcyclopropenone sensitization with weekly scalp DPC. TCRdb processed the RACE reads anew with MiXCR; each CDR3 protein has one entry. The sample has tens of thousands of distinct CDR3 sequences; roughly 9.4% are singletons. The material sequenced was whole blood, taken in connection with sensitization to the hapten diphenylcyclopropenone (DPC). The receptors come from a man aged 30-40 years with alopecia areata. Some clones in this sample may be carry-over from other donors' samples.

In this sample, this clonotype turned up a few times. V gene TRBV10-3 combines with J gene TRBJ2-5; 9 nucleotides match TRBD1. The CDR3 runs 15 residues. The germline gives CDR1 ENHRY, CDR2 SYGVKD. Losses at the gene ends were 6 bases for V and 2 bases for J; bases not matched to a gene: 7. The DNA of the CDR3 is TGTGCCATCAGAGCCGGGACAGGGAAACAAGAGACCCAGTACTTC. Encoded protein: CAIRAGTGKQETQYF.

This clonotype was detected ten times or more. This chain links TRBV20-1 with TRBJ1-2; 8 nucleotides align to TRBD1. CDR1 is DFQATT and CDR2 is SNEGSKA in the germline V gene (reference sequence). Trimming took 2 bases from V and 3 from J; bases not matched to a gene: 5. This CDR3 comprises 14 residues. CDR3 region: CSARKDRVDYGYTF. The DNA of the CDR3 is TGCAGTGCTAGAAAGGACAGGGTAGACTATGGCTACACCTTC.

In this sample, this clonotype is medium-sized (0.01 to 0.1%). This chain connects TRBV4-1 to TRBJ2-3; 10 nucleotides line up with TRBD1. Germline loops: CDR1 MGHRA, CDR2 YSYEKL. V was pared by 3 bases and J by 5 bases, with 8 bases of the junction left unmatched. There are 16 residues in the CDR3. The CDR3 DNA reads TGCGCCAGCAGCCACACCGGGACAGGGGATGGAGATACGCAGTATTTT. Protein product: CASSHTGTGDGDTQYF.

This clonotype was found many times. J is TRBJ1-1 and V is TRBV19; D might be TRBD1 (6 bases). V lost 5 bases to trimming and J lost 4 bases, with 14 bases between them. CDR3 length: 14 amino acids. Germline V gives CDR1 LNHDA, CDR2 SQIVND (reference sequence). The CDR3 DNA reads TGTGCCAGTAGTGCGACGGGACACCGCACTGAAGCTTTCTTT. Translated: CASSATGHRTEAFF.

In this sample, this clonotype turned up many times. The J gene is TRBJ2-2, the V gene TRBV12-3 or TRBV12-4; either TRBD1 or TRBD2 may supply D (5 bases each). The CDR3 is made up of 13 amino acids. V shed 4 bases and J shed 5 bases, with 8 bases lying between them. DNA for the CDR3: TGTGCCAGCAGTTGGGACCAAACCGGGGAGCTGTTTTTT. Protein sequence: CASSWDQTGELFF.

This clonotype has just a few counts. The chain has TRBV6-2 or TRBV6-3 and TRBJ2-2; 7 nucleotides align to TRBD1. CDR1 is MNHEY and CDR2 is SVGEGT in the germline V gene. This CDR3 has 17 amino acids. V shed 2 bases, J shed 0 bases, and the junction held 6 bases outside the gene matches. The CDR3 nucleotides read TGTGCCAGCAGTTACATGGGACAGTTCGCGAACACCGGGGAGCTGTTTTTT. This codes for CASSYMGQFANTGELFF.

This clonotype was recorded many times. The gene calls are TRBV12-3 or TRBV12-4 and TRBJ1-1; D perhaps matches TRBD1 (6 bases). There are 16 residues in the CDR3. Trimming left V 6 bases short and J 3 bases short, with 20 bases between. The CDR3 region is CASSSLRGGSHTEAFF. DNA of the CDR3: TGTGCCAGCAGCTCCCTTCGGGGGGGCTCCCACACTGAAGCTTTCTTT.

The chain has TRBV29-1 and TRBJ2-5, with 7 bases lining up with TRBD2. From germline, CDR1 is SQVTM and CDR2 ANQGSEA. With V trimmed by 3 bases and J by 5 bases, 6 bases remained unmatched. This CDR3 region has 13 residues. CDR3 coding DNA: TGCAGCGTTGATAAAGGGGAGGGGGAGACCCAGTACTTC. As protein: CSVDKGEGETQYF.

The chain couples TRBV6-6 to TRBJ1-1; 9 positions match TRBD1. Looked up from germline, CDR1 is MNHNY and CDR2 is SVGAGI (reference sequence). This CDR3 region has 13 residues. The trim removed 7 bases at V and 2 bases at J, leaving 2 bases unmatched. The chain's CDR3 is CASMGQGNTEAFF. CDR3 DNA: TGTGCCAGCATGGGACAGGGTAACACTGAAGCTTTCTTT.

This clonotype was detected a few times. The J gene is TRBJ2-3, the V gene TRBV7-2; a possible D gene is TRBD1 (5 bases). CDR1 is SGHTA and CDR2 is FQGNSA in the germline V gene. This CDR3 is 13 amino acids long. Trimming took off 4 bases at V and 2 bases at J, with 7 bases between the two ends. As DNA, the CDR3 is TGTGCCAGCAGCTCCAGGGACACAGATACGCAGTATTTT. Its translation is CASSSRDTDTQYF.

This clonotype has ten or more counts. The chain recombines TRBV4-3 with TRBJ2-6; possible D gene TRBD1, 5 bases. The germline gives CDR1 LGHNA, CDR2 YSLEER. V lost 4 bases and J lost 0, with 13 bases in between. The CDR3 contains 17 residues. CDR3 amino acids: CASSPPGHSSGANVLTF. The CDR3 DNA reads TGCGCCAGCAGCCCCCCAGGACATAGCTCTGGGGCCAACGTCCTGACTTTC.

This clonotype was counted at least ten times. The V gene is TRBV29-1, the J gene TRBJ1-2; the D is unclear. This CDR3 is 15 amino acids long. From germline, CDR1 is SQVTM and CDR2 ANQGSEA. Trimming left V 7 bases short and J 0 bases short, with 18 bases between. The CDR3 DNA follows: TGCAGCGCAGGACCGGCAGGCGCAGCTAACTATGGCTACACCTTC. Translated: CSAGPAGAANYGYTF.

Here the CDR3 DNA reads TGCAGTGCTTTTTTAACAGGGTCCTACAATGAGCAGTTCTTC. Its translation is CSAFLTGSYNEQFF. The rearrangement joins TRBV20-1 to TRBJ2-1; tentatively, D is TRBD1 (6 bases). Trimming removed 5 bases from V and 1 base from J, with 12 bases in between. This CDR3 contains 14 residues. CDR1 and CDR2 (germline): DFQATT, SNEGSKA (reference sequence).

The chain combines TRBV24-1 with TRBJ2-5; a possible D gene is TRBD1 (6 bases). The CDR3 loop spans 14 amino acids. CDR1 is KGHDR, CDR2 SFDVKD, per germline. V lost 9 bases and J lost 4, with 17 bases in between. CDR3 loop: CATQGNTGGETQYF. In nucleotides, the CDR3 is TGTGCCACCCAGGGGAATACCGGCGGAGAGACCCAGTACTTC.

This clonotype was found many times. The CDR3 DNA sequence: TGTGCCAGCAGAGATCTCCTCCCCGGGAATGAGCAGTTCTTC. This encodes CASRDLLPGNEQFF. The chain combines TRBV2 with TRBJ2-1, with D hard to call. V was clipped by 6 bases and J by 7 bases, with 16 bases between them. There are 14 residues in the CDR3. The V gene's germline CDR1 is SNHLY and CDR2 FYNNEI.

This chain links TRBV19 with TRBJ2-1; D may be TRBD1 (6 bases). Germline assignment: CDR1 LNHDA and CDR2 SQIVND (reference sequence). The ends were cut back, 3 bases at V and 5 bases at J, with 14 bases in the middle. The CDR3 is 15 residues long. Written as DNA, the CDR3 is TGTGCCAGTAGTATTACCGGACAGTACAACAATGAGCAGTTCTTC. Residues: CASSITGQYNNEQFF.

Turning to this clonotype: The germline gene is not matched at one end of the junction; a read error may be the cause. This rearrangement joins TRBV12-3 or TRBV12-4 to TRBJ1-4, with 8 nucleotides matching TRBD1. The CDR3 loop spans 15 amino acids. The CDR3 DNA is TGTGCCAGCAGTCCGGACCAGGGGGCTAAAGAAAAACTGTTTTTT. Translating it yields CASSPDQGAKEKLFF.

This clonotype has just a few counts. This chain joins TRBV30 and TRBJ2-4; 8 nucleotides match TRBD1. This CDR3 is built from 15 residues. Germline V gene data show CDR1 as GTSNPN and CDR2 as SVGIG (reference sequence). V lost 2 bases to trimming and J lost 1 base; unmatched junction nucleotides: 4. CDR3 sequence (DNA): TGTGCCTGGAGTTGGACAGGGTATGCCAAAAACATTCAGTACTTC. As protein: CAWSWTGYAKNIQYF.

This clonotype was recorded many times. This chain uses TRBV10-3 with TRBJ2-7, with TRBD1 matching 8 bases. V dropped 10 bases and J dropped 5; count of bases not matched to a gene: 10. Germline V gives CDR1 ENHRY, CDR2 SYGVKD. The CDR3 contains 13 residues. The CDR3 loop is CASRGDRSNEQYF. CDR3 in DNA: TGTGCCAGCAGGGGGGACAGGAGCAACGAGCAGTACTTC.

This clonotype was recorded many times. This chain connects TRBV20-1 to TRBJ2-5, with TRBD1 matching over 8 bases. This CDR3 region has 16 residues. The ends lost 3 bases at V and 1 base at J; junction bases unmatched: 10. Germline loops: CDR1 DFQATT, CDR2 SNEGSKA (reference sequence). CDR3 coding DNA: TGCAGTGCTAGGCAGGGACAGGAGGGAGTCCAAGAGACCCAGTACTTC. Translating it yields CSARQGQEGVQETQYF.

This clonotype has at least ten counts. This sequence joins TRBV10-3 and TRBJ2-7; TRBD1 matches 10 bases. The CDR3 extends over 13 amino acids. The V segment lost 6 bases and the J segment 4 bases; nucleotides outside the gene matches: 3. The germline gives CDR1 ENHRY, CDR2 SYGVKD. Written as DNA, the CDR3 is TGTGCCATCAGGACGGACAGGGGGTACGAGCAGTACTTC. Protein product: CAIRTDRGYEQYF.

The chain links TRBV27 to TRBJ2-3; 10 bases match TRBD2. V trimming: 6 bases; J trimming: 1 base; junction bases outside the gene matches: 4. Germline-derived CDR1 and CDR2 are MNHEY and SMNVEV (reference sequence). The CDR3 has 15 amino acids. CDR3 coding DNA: TGTGCCAGCAGCCCAGCGGGAGGGGGCACAGATACGCAGTATTTT. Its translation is CASSPAGGGTDTQYF.

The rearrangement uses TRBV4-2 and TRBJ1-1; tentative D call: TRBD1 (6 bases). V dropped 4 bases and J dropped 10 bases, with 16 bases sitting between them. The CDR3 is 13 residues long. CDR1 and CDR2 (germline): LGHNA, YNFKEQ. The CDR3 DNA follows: TGTGCCAGCAGCCCAGGGGAGGTCAGGGTAGCTTTCTTT. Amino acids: CASSPGEVRVAFF.

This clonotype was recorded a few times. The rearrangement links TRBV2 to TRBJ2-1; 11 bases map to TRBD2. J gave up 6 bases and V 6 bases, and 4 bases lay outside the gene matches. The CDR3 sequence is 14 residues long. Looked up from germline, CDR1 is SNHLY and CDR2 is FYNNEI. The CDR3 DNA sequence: TGTGCCAGCAGGACTAGCGGGGCGTTCAATGAGCAGTTCTTC. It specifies CASRTSGAFNEQFF.

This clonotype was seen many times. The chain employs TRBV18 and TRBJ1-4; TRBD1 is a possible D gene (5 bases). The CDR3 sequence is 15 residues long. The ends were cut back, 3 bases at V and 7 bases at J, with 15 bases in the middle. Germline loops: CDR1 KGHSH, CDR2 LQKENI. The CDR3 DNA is TGTGCCAGCTCACCTGGGACCGATGGAACTGAAAAACTGTTTTTT. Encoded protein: CASSPGTDGTEKLFF.

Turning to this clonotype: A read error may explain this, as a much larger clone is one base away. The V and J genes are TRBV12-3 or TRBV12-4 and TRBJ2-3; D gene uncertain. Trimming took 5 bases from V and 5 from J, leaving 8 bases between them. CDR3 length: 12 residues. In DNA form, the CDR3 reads TGTGCCAGCAGTCTCTACATAGATACGCAGTATTTT. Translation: CASSLYIDTQYF.

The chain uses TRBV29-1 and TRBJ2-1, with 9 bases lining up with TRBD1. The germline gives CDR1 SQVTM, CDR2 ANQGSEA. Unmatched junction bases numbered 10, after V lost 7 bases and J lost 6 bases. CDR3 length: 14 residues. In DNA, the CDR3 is TGCAGCGCACTCCGGGACAGGGACGGCAATGAGCAGTTCTTC. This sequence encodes CSALRDRDGNEQFF.

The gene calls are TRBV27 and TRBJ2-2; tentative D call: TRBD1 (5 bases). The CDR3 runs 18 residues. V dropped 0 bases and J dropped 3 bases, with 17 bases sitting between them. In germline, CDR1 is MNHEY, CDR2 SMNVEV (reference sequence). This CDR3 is CASSLSLDILSYTGELFF. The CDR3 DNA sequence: TGTGCCAGCAGTTTATCATTGGACATCCTCTCATACACCGGGGAGCTGTTTTTT.